A selection of T cell receptor beta chains follows, all from one sample in a study of shared clonotypes between healthy human individuals. TCRdb's table, derived via immunoSEQ multiplex PCR, lists solely in-frame clones and lacks some. The sample has over a million clones, 78% seen once. Sequenced input: memory CD4+ T cells from PBMCs. The receptors stem from a young man in good health. Some clones in this sample may be carry-over from other donors' samples. The CDR3 runs from the conserved cysteine through the conserved F or W. A D gene is named only where the DNA matches it firmly. Clone size is not always given. Where it is, it says once, few, many or a class for expanded clones.

v_call	j_call	clone_size	d_call	cdr3_nt	cdr3_aa
TRBV27	TRBJ2-7	.	.	TGTGCCAGCAGTTTTCTCTCCAGGGGGGTCGAAGAGCAGTACTTC	CASSFLSRGVEEQYF
TRBV7-9	TRBJ1-1	few	.	TGTGCCAGCAGCTTAGCGGGCAGCCACACTGAAGCTTTCTTT	CASSLAGSHTEAFF
TRBV5-1	TRBJ2-5	.	TRBD2	TGCGCCAGCGGACAGACTAGCGGGAGGGCCGGGGAGACCCAGTACTTC	CASGQTSGRAGETQYF
TRBV18	TRBJ2-1	.	TRBD1	TGTGCCAGCTCCCCAGGACAGGGGTCCTACAATGAGCAGTTCTTC	CASSPGQGSYNEQFF
TRBV7-9	TRBJ2-2	.	.	TGTGCCAGCAGCTTCTTAGGCGGATTCGTAGGCGGGGAGCTGTTTTTT	CASSFLGGFVGGELFF
TRBV5-1	TRBJ1-2	few	.	TGCGCCAGCAGCCCATCCCGTTACGGGGACTATGGCTACACCTTC	CASSPSRYGDYGYTF
TRBV2	TRBJ2-2	once	.	TGTGCCAGCGGGAGGTCATACACCGGGGAGCTGTTTTTT	CASGRSYTGELFF
TRBV28	TRBJ1-3	few	TRBD1	TGTGCCAGCAGTTGGACAGGGGGAGGAAACACCATATATTTT	CASSWTGGGNTIYF
TRBV6-1	TRBJ1-5	.	.	TGTGCCAGCAGTGAAGCAGAGCCCCAGCATTTT	CASSEAEPQHF
TRBV6-5	TRBJ2-7	.	TRBD1	TGTGCCAGCAGTTACACCCGGACAGGTTCCTACGAGCAGTACTTC	CASSYTRTGSYEQYF
TRBV7-2	TRBJ2-1	.	.	TGTGCCAGCAGCTTAGAAGAGGCTCTTGAGCAGTTCTTC	CASSLEEALEQFF
TRBV7-2	TRBJ1-2	.	.	TGTGCCAGCAGCTTAGCCGGCAGGGGCAGAGGCTACACCTTC	CASSLAGRGRGYTF
TRBV27	TRBJ1-5	once	.	TGTGCCAGCGCGGGGTATAGCAATCAGCCCCAGCATTTT	CASAGYSNQPQHF
TRBV19	TRBJ2-6	.	.	TGTGCCAGTAGTCCCACCTCGCGGGGCCGAATCTCTGGGGCCAACGTCCTGACTTTC	CASSPTSRGRISGANVLTF
TRBV4-2	TRBJ1-1	.	TRBD1	TGTGCCAGCAGCCGGGGGGGTCGTCGACAGGGGAAAGGGACTGAAGCTTTCTTT	CASSRGGRRQGKGTEAFF
TRBV28	TRBJ1-2	.	.	TGTGCCAGCAGTCCCCCCCGGGGAAACTATGGCTACACCTTC	CASSPPRGNYGYTF
TRBV7-7	TRBJ2-2	once	.	TGTGCCAGCAGCCCGCGGTCCGGGGAGCTGTTTTTT	CASSPRSGELFF
TRBV5-5	TRBJ2-1	.	TRBD2	TGTGCCAGCAGCCGGGGATCTCCGGCGGGAGGGCCGGGGAGTGAGCAGTTCTTC	CASSRGSPAGGPGSEQFF
TRBV7-3	TRBJ2-1	.	TRBD1	TGTGCCAGCAGCTTGACAGGGGGCCTCAATGAGCAGTTCTTC	CASSLTGGLNEQFF
TRBV5-4	TRBJ2-3	few	TRBD2	TGTGCCAGCAGCCCGGAAGGCGGGAGAACAGATACGCAGTATTTT	CASSPEGGRTDTQYF
TRBV18	TRBJ1-3	.	TRBD1	TGTGCCAGCTCACAAACGATCAGGGGGTCGTTCTCTGGAAACACCATATATTTT	CASSQTIRGSFSGNTIYF
TRBV29-1	TRBJ2-5	.	.	TGCAGCGTTGATGTAGGTGCGGACGCCCAGTACTTC	CSVDVGADAQYF
TRBV4-3	TRBJ1-1	few	.	TGCGCCAGCAGCCAAGAGGAGGGGACGGCTTTCTTT	CASSQEEGTAFF
TRBV5-1	TRBJ2-1	.	TRBD1	TGCGCCAGCAGCGTTCGACAGGGGAGGCAAAGGGGCGAGCAGTTCTTC	CASSVRQGRQRGEQFF
TRBV19	TRBJ2-6	.	.	TGTGCCAGTAGTATCCCCGGTTTGGGGCCTGGGGCCAACGTCCTGACTTTC	CASSIPGLGPGANVLTF
TRBV9	TRBJ1-5	few	TRBD1	TGTGCCAGCAGCGTTACCGGGACAGCTACTCAGCCCCAGCATTTT	CASSVTGTATQPQHF
TRBV19	TRBJ2-6	.	TRBD1	TGTGCCAGTAGTGTACTACCGGGACAGGCTCTGGAGGCCAACGTCCTGACTTTC	CASSVLPGQALEANVLTF
TRBV11-2	TRBJ2-3	.	.	TGTGCCAGCAGCTTAAGGGCAGAACAGGGTACGCAGTATTTT	CASSLRAEQGTQYF
TRBV18	TRBJ2-1	.	.	TGTGCCAGCTCACCTACGGGAAGGTCCTACAATGAGCAGTTCTTC	CASSPTGRSYNEQFF
TRBV19	TRBJ1-1	.	.	TGTGCCAGTAGTAATTTGGGTGAAGCTTTCTTT	CASSNLGEAFF
TRBV15	TRBJ2-5	.	.	TGTGCCACTGGCCGGAAGGGCGCGGGAGAGACCCAGTACTTC	CATGRKGAGETQYF
TRBV5-4	TRBJ2-3	.	TRBD2	TGTGCCAGCAGCCCCTCCCGGACTAGCCGACCTAGCACAGATACGCAGTATTTT	CASSPSRTSRPSTDTQYF
TRBV1	TRBJ2-3	many	.	TGCACCAGCAGCCAAGGGGGAACAGATACGCAGTATTTT	CTSSQGGTDTQYF
TRBV19	TRBJ2-7	once	.	TGTGCCAGTAGCGAGCGGGACAGCTCCTACGAGCAGTACTTC	CASSERDSSYEQYF
TRBV5-6	TRBJ2-7	.	.	TGTGCCAGCAGAGTTCATGGGGGCGCACTTTCCGAGCAGTACTTC	CASRVHGGALSEQYF
TRBV5-1	TRBJ2-5	.	.	TGCGCCAGCAGCTTGGGCCTACAGGGAGGGGAGACCCAGTACTTC	CASSLGLQGGETQYF
TRBV18	TRBJ2-6	.	.	TGTGCCAGCTCACCAGAGTGGGACTGGGGCTCTGGGGCCAACGTCCTGACTTTC	CASSPEWDWGSGANVLTF
TRBV25-1	TRBJ2-1	.	TRBD2	TGTGCCAGCAGTGAATATAGTAGACTAGCTGGCAATGAGCAGTTCTTC	CASSEYSRLAGNEQFF
TRBV11-2	TRBJ2-5	.	TRBD2	TGTGCCAGCAGCTCCGGACTCCTGACGGGGGAGGGGGAGACCCAGTACTTC	CASSSGLLTGEGETQYF
TRBV4-1	TRBJ2-6	.	TRBD1	TGCGCCAGCAGCCAAGATTGGGGACAGGGGTTCTCTGGGGCCAACGTCCTGACTTTC	CASSQDWGQGFSGANVLTF
TRBV11-2	TRBJ2-1	.	.	TGTGCCAGCAGCACTGACATCGGCTCCTACAATGAGCAGTTCTTC	CASSTDIGSYNEQFF
TRBV7-9	TRBJ2-7	.	.	TGTGCCAGCAGCCTGACAGGACCCGAGCAGTACTTC	CASSLTGPEQYF
TRBV30	TRBJ1-3	.	.	TGTGCCTGGAGGACCCCGGGCTCTGGAAACACCATATATTTT	CAWRTPGSGNTIYF
TRBV5-1	TRBJ2-1	few	.	TGCGCCAGCAGCTTGGAGCGCTCCTACAATGAGCAGTTCTTC	CASSLERSYNEQFF
TRBV18	TRBJ2-7	.	TRBD1	TGTGCCAGCTCACCACCGGGACAGGCCTACGAGCAGTACTTC	CASSPPGQAYEQYF
TRBV4-1	TRBJ2-1	.	.	TGCGCCAGCAGCCAGGTAGAGGGATCGTACAATGAGCAGTTCTTC	CASSQVEGSYNEQFF
TRBV7-3	TRBJ2-3	.	.	TGTGCCAGCAGCCGGAGGGCCAAAGATACGCAGTATTTT	CASSRRAKDTQYF
TRBV7-4	TRBJ2-3	.	TRBD2	TGTGCCAGCAGCTTAGGGCGGGAGGGAGGCACAGATACGCAGTATTTT	CASSLGREGGTDTQYF
TRBV7-2	TRBJ2-3	.	.	TGTGCCAGCAGCTCACAACAGGCCCCCACAGATACGCAGTATTTT	CASSSQQAPTDTQYF
TRBV28	TRBJ2-5	.	.	TGTGCCAGCAGTTCGACAGGAGAGACCCAGTACTTC	CASSSTGETQYF
TRBV10-3	TRBJ2-1	.	TRBD2	TGTGCCATCAAAGCGGGAGTACGGGATGAGCAGTTCTTC	CAIKAGVRDEQFF
TRBV7-2	TRBJ2-2	.	TRBD2	TGTGCCAGCAGACTAGCGGGGACCACCGGGGAGCTGTTTTTT	CASRLAGTTGELFF
TRBV7-9	TRBJ2-7	.	.	TGTGCCAGCAGCTTAGGTAGGAGTTTTCAGTACTTC	CASSLGRSFQYF
TRBV4-1	TRBJ2-7	.	TRBD2	TGCGCCAGCAGCCAAGAACCGGGACTAGCGGGGCCCTACGAGCAGTACTTC	CASSQEPGLAGPYEQYF
TRBV7-3	TRBJ2-3	.	.	TGTGCCAGCAGCCGGGGTGGCACAGATACGCAGTATTTT	CASSRGGTDTQYF
TRBV7-9	TRBJ1-4	.	TRBD1	TGTGCCAGCAGCTTGGACAGGGGTAATGAAAAACTGTTTTTT	CASSLDRGNEKLFF